This T cell receptor (beta chain) came from a study of shared clonotypes between healthy human individuals. A word on this clone: The same CDR3 arises from other DNA sequences in this sample as well.

V was shortened by 5 bases and J by 3 bases, with 8 bases between the two germline ends. This CDR3 contains 13 residues. Germline CDR1 reads SGHNT; CDR2 reads YYREEE (reference sequence). Deep level was the assay's run setting. On sorted subsets, replicate PCRs used 200 to 250 ng DNA, or about 33,000 T cell genomes. Clones were read by immunoSEQ multiplex PCR, and TCRdb kept only the in-frame ones, dropping some. The data hold 2.3 million or so clones, with approximately 95% observed a single time. The sequence was obtained from a man between 18 and 35 years old in good health. Some clones in this sample may be carry-over from other donors' samples. What was sequenced was naive CD4+ T cells from PBMCs. As for subset: CD45RA+ positively selected. The chain recombines TRBV5-4 with TRBJ2-2, with D hard to call. CDR3 residues: CASSLTYTGELFF. CDR3 bases: TGTGCCAGCAGTCTTACATACACCGGGGAGCTGTTTTTT.